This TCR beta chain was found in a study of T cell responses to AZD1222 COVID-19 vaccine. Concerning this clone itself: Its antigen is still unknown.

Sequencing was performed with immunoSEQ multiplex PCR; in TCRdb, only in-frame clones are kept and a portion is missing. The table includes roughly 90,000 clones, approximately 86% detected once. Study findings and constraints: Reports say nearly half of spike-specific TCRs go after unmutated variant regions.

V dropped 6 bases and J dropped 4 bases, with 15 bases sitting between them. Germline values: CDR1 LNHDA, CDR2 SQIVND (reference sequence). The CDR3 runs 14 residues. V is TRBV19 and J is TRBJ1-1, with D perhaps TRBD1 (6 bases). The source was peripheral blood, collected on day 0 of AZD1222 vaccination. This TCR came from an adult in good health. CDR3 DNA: TGTGCCAGTAGCTCACTACAGGGAGGCACTGAAGCTTTCTTT. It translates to CASSSLQGGTEAFF.